A single TCR beta chain is shown here with its context. No antigen is known for it. No much larger clone is present one base from it, and per-base qualities are unavailable. TCRbeta CDR3 regions were amplified from genomic DNA by means of the immunoSEQ Assay, a bias-controlled multiplex PCR. In the paper's pipeline: The number of nucleated cells in each sample was estimated by amplification of reference gene primers within the assay. Sequence reads were collapsed and filtered to measure the absolute abundance of every unique TCRbeta CDR3 rearrangement. For each sample, productive Simpson clonality was calculated as the square root of Simpson's diversity index across productive rearrangements. In its TCRdb copy, this immuneACCESS table keeps in-frame sequences only and misses some clones. Where compared with another copy, unresolved V genes explain less than half of these, and the others have no known cause. V and J calls and clone size follow that table, whereas D and trimming were derived from the DNA. The sample includes around 16,000 clones, with 88% observed a single time. Less than 15% of the sample is taken by the ten largest.

The CDR3 covers 15 residues, taking in both the cysteine and the phenylalanine. The kept DNA is CDR3 alone, 45 bases in frame from the first base. Looking up the germline V gene yields CDR1 WSHSY and CDR2 SAAADI. Deletion took 1 base off V and 9 bases off J, with a span of 16 bases between the germline ends. The sample is drawn from a study of blood T cell repertoires in COVID-19 (dated by TCRdb to 2020 to 2021). Some background on the complete study: Samples from collaborators originated in the United States, Italy and Spain and spanned both the acute and convalescent phases of COVID-19. The material from the prospective study consisted of cDNA or gDNA derived from T cells, B-cell-depleted T cells, or PBMCs. The dataset comprised deeply sampled blood TCRbeta repertoires from subjects exposed to, actively infected with, or recovered from COVID-19. The repertoires were released in a freely available public database meant as a resource for research on the immune response to SARS-CoV-2. Samples came from the ongoing ImmuneRACE study (first 160 participants) plus 1,254 subjects from 6 global collaborators. Sample metadata almost always included a de-identified subject ID, COVID-19 status, age in years and sex. Where HLA class I and class II types were available, the types were taken from metadata supplied by the sample provider, not from assay-based typing.

The collaborating institutions used their own protocols to collect whole blood in K2EDTA tubes. Collaborator samples were shipped for TCRbeta analysis as frozen whole blood, isolated PBMCs, or DNA extracted from either sample type. The paper as a whole reports these results and caveats: The quantity of clinical and demographic metadata differed by source and by participant and was supplied without curation.

The sequence was collected from a human donor in a cohort sampled during active COVID-19. Recombination connected TRBV10-2 to TRBJ2-1; the D segment could be TRBD2, given 5 matching bases. The sample consisted of peripheral blood. The CDR3 region: CASSEWTSQEGEQFF. The sequenced DNA: TGCGCCAGCAGTGAGTGGACCTCCCAAGAGGGTGAGCAGTTCTTC.